This TCR beta chain was identified during a study of cytomegalovirus exposure and HLA in healthy donors. Study results and caveats: The study flagged about 160 TCR beta chains as cytomegalovirus-associated.

60 Vbeta and 13 Jbeta primers were used in PCR. Using immunoSEQ multiplex PCR, the repertoire was profiled, and TCRdb retains in-frame clones only, with some absent. This sample has some 170,000 clones; over 65% occur once, and the top ten carry about 4.3%. As concerns this clone: As yet, its antigen is unknown.

The V and J ends lost 5 bases and 4 bases respectively, with 17 bases between them. Germline CDR1 reads SGHVS; CDR2 reads FQNEAQ. The CDR3 is 15 residues long. Input material: PBMCs. The sequence came from a man aged 18 to 29 in good health and CMV-seropositive. The rearrangement links TRBV7-8 to TRBJ1-1, with D perhaps TRBD1 (5 bases). The CDR3 DNA reads as TGTGCCAGCAGCCCCTCTAACTATGGGGCCACTGAAGCTTTCTTT. Protein: CASSPSNYGATEAFF. Combining the CDR3 with reference TRBV7-8 and TRBJ1-1 gives the whole variable domain GAGVSQSPRYKVAKRGQDVALRCDPISGHVSLFWYQQALGQGPEFLTYFQNEAQLDKSGLPSDRFFAERPEGSVSTLKIQRTQQEDSAVYLCASSPSNYGATEAFFGQGTRLTVV.